Each of the 26 T cell receptor beta chains below was sequenced from the same sample in a study of T cells after yellow fever vaccination. TCRdb redid the calling of the 5' RACE reads with MiXCR, one entry per CDR3 protein. The sample lists about 30,000 distinct CDR3 sequences; around 5% were seen once. The material sequenced was CD8+ T cells sorted from PBMCs, taken 10 days after the yellow fever booster vaccination. All receptors come from a man aged 30-40 years who received the YFV17D yellow fever vaccine.

This clonotype was seen repeatedly, ten times or more. The V gene is TRBV20-1, the J gene TRBJ2-2; tentatively, D is TRBD1 or TRBD2 (5 bases each). V lost 3 bases, J lost 4 bases, and 21 bases lay in between. The germline gives CDR1 DFQATT, CDR2 SNEGSKA (reference sequence). The CDR3 is 17 residues long. CDR3 sequence: CSASPGRDGIITGELFF. The CDR3 DNA follows: TGCAGTGCTAGCCCCGGACGGGACGGGATTATCACCGGGGAGCTGTTTTTT.

This clonotype was recorded many times. This chain links TRBV7-3 with TRBJ2-5, with 12 bases matching TRBD2. After removal of 1 base from V and 4 bases from J, the junction contained 7 bases not matched to a gene. The germline V gene has CDR1 SGHTA and CDR2 FQGTGA. The CDR3 is 17 amino acids. This CDR3 is CASSLNPLAGGPETQYF. The CDR3 bases are TGTGCCAGCAGCTTAAACCCCCTAGCGGGAGGGCCAGAGACCCAGTACTTC.

This clonotype was seen many times. The chain links TRBV14 to TRBJ2-7; D remains unclear. The ends were cut back, 0 bases at V and 4 bases at J, with 10 bases in the middle. This CDR3 is 14 amino acids long. Germline CDR1 and CDR2: SGHDN and FVKESK. The CDR3 sequence: CASSQELSAYEQYF. CDR3 DNA: TGTGCCAGCAGCCAAGAGCTAAGCGCATACGAGCAGTACTTC. The whole variable domain, filled in from reference TRBV14 and TRBJ2-7, reads EAGVTQFPSHSVIEKGQTVTLRCDPISGHDNLYWYRRVMGKEIKFLLHFVKESKQDESGMPNNRFLAERTGGTYSTLKVQPAELEDSGVYFCASSQELSAYEQYFGPGTRLTVT.

This clonotype showed up many times. The chain recombines TRBV6-2 or TRBV6-3 with TRBJ2-3, with D hard to call. With 6 bases removed from V and 0 bases from J, the gap between germline ends came to 13 bases. CDR3 length: 15 amino acids. Germline assignment: CDR1 MNHEY and CDR2 SVGEGT. The CDR3 spells CASSPRTTSTDTQYF. The DNA for the CDR3 is TGTGCCAGCAGCCCTAGGACGACTAGCACAGATACGCAGTATTTT.

This clonotype was counted many times. The chain uses TRBV6-1 and TRBJ2-2; D tentatively reads TRBD1 or TRBD2 (5 bases each). Germline values: CDR1 MNHNS, CDR2 SASEGT. V dropped 6 bases and J dropped 8 bases, with 22 bases sitting between them. This CDR3 has 16 amino acids. Here the CDR3 reads CASRSLRGAPGGELFF. CDR3 sequence (DNA): TGTGCCAGCAGATCCCTAAGGGGCGCACCGGGGGGGGAGCTGTTTTTT.

The rearrangement links TRBV9 to TRBJ2-3, with D perhaps assigned TRBD1 or TRBD2 (5 bases each). The CDR3 covers 15 residues. CDR1 SGDLS and CDR2 YYNGEE come from the germline V gene. The ends were cut back, 3 bases at V and 2 bases at J, with 13 bases in the middle. CDR3 loop: CASSDRDGNTDTQYF. The CDR3 DNA is TGTGCCAGCAGCGACCGGGACGGCAACACAGATACGCAGTATTTT.

In this sample, this clonotype turned up many times. V gene TRBV7-9 combines with J gene TRBJ2-1, with a weak D call TRBD1 (7 bases). In germline, CDR1 is SEHNR, CDR2 FQNEAQ (reference sequence). Trimming left V 2 bases short and J 5 bases short, with 16 bases between. The CDR3 is 16 residues long. CDR3 nucleotide sequence: TGTGCCAGCAGCTTATGGGGCGCAGGGGGGAACAATGAGCAGTTCTTC. This codes for CASSLWGAGGNNEQFF.

This clonotype was seen more than once but under ten times. V is TRBV7-7 and J is TRBJ2-1; D is unclear. Looked up from germline, CDR1 is SSHAT and CDR2 is FNYEAQ (reference sequence). Trimming removed 5 bases from V and 5 bases from J, with 10 bases in between. The CDR3 runs 13 residues. The CDR3 region has the DNA TGTGCCAGCAGCCCTTCACCAAACAATGAGCAGTTCTTC. Its translation: CASSPSPNNEQFF.

This clonotype occurred many times. The chain employs TRBV3-1 and TRBJ2-5; D is ambiguous. This CDR3 contains 10 residues. V lost 8 bases to trimming and J lost 4 bases, with 5 bases between them. Germline CDR1 LGHDT, CDR2 YNNKEL (reference sequence). CDR3 sequence reads: CASRGETQYF. The CDR3 bases are TGTGCCAGCCGCGGAGAGACCCAGTACTTC.

This clonotype has at least ten counts. The V call is TRBV28, the J call TRBJ2-7; no definite D call. Germline lookup yields CDR1 MDHEN and CDR2 SYDVKM. This CDR3 is built from 14 residues. V lost 2 bases, J lost 0 bases, and 8 bases lay in between. CDR3 sequence reads: CASSLTTDSYEQYF. CDR3 bases: TGTGCCAGCAGTTTAACAACGGACTCCTACGAGCAGTACTTC.

This clonotype was found many times. The rearrangement uses TRBV6-2 or TRBV6-3 and TRBJ2-1; no reliable D call. Germline CDR1 is MNHEY and CDR2 is SVGEGT. V was pared by 2 bases and J by 5 bases, with 4 bases between. This CDR3 contains 12 residues. The DNA for the CDR3 is TGTGCCAGCAGTTACAACGACAATGAGCAGTTCTTC. Translated: CASSYNDNEQFF.

The V call is TRBV12-3 or TRBV12-4, the J call TRBJ1-2, with 9 bases fitting TRBD1. The V segment lost 5 bases and the J segment 6 bases; nucleotides outside the gene matches: 4. CDR3 length equals 13 residues. CDR3 loop: CASSHTGGHGYTF. The CDR3 bases are TGTGCCAGCAGTCATACAGGGGGCCATGGCTACACCTTC.

This clonotype was observed at least ten times. The chain couples TRBV24-1 to TRBJ2-6; TRBD1 might be the D (6 bases). The CDR3 extends over 16 amino acids. Germline CDR1 and CDR2: KGHDR and SFDVKD. The V end was cut by 5 bases, the J end by 1 base, with 11 bases between. CDR3 nucleotide sequence: TGTGCCACCAGTGCCCTAGGGGGATCTGGGGCCAACGTCCTGACTTTC. This translates into CATSALGGSGANVLTF.

This clonotype was observed at least ten times. This chain connects TRBV19 to TRBJ2-1, with a weak D call TRBD2 (6 bases). CDR3 length: 13 residues. Per germline, CDR1 LNHDA and CDR2 SQIVND (reference sequence). Trimming removed 10 bases from V and 3 bases from J, with 13 bases in between. CDR3 DNA sequence: TGTGCCACACGGGAGATAGGCTACAATGAGCAGTTCTTC. Amino acid sequence: CATREIGYNEQFF.

This clonotype showed up many times. The chain links TRBV29-1 to TRBJ2-7; D not certain. Germline values: CDR1 SQVTM, CDR2 ANQGSEA. V gave up 6 bases and J gave up 0 bases, with 15 bases separating them. The CDR3 totals 14 residues. The CDR3 reads CSVAFGAFSYEQYF. The CDR3 DNA follows: TGCAGCGTAGCCTTTGGAGCGTTCTCCTACGAGCAGTACTTC.

The table lists this clonotype with many counts. This chain joins TRBV7-9 and TRBJ1-1, with D unresolved. The germline gives CDR1 SEHNR, CDR2 FQNEAQ (reference sequence). The CDR3 length is 12 residues. Trimming shortened V by 1 base and J by 6 bases, and 6 bases separated the two germline ends. The CDR3 nucleotides are TGTGCCAGCAGCTTAGTAGGTTCTGAAGCTTTCTTT. Its translation is CASSLVGSEAFF.

This clonotype was counted at least ten times. The rearrangement links TRBV2 to TRBJ2-3; possibly TRBD2 for D (5 bases). Germline lookup yields CDR1 SNHLY and CDR2 FYNNEI. This CDR3 region has 15 residues. Trimming pared 8 bases from V and 0 bases from J, leaving 15 bases between. CDR3 sequence reads: CASPAEDQSTDTQYF. The CDR3 DNA follows: TGTGCCAGCCCTGCGGAGGACCAAAGCACAGATACGCAGTATTTT.

Ten or more counts support this clonotype. The V and J genes are TRBV12-3 or TRBV12-4 and TRBJ1-3; TRBD1 might be the D (5 bases). Trimming took off 6 bases at V and 5 bases at J, with 14 bases between the two ends. This CDR3 is built from 14 residues. CDR3 loop: CASRDGTGRNTIYF. The CDR3 DNA reads as TGTGCCAGCAGAGATGGGACGGGCAGAAACACCATATATTTT.

The rearrangement joins TRBV4-2 to TRBJ1-1; no clear D gene. This CDR3 region has 13 residues. Trimming cost V 0 bases and J 6 bases, with 8 bases left between them. Looked up from germline, CDR1 is LGHNA and CDR2 is YNFKEQ. This CDR3 reads CASSQDPRPEAFF. CDR3 bases: TGTGCCAGCAGCCAAGACCCCCGCCCTGAAGCTTTCTTT.

Notes on this clonotype: It may be a read error: a sequence one base away is much more abundant. The chain has TRBV3-1 and TRBJ2-1; D tentatively reads TRBD1 or TRBD2 (6 bases each). The CDR3 covers 15 residues. Germline-derived CDR1 and CDR2 are LGHDT and YNNKEL (reference sequence). The CDR3 loop reads CANSQLSGGGNEQFF. The DNA of the CDR3 is TGTGCCAACAGCCAACTTAGCGGAGGGGGGAATGAGCAGTTCTTC.

Regarding this clonotype: A much larger clone is a single base away; this may be a read error. V is TRBV14 and J is TRBJ2-3, with D tentatively TRBD1 or TRBD2 (5 bases each). This CDR3 region has 17 residues. Germline V CDR1 and CDR2: SGHDN, FVKESK. Here the CDR3 DNA reads TGTGCCATCAGCCAAGAAGGGAGAACGGGGCTCACAGATACGCAGTATTTT. Its translation is CAISQEGRTGLTDTQYF.

The table lists this clonotype with many counts. The V gene is TRBV29-1, the J gene TRBJ2-1; D might be TRBD2 (6 bases). V shed 1 base and J shed 0 bases, with 16 bases lying between them. CDR3 length equals 17 residues. Germline V lookup: CDR1 SQVTM, CDR2 ANQGSEA. CDR3 region: CSVEVVWGERSYNEQFF. As DNA, the CDR3 is TGCAGCGTTGAAGTGGTTTGGGGGGAGCGCTCCTACAATGAGCAGTTCTTC.

This clonotype was detected many times. The rearrangement links TRBV7-9 to TRBJ2-7, with a tentative D call TRBD1 (5 bases). Germline CDR1 and CDR2: SEHNR and FQNEAQ (reference sequence). V dropped 3 bases and J dropped 3 bases, with 9 bases sitting between them. This CDR3 has 13 amino acids. For the CDR3, the DNA is TGTGCCAGCAGCTTGGAGACAGTCTACGAGCAGTACTTC. This encodes CASSLETVYEQYF.

This clonotype showed up many times. This rearrangement joins TRBV27 to TRBJ2-1; no clear D. Germline V gene data show CDR1 as MNHEY and CDR2 as SMNVEV (reference sequence). V was clipped by 3 bases and J by 8 bases, with 11 bases between them. CDR3 length: 13 amino acids. DNA for the CDR3: TGTGCCAGCAGTTTTCGGTATTGGGATGAGCAGTTCTTC. Translating gives CASSFRYWDEQFF.

In this sample, this clonotype turned up many times. The chain employs TRBV7-7 and TRBJ2-1; D gene unclear. The V end was cut by 5 bases, the J end by 0 bases, with 11 bases between. The CDR3 contains 15 residues. CDR1 and CDR2 (germline): SSHAT, FNYEAQ (reference sequence). The CDR3 DNA reads as TGTGCCAGCAGCGCTTCGGCCAGCTCCTACAATGAGCAGTTCTTC. This codes for CASSASASSYNEQFF.

This clonotype was seen repeatedly, ten times or more. The gene calls are TRBV28 and TRBJ2-2; no clear D. The V and J ends lost 6 bases and 2 bases respectively, with 4 bases between them. CDR1 is MDHEN and CDR2 is SYDVKM in the germline V gene. The CDR3 contains 12 residues. The CDR3 sequence: CASSPNTGELFF. The DNA for the CDR3 is TGTGCCAGCAGCCCAAACACCGGGGAGCTGTTTTTT.